This is a list of T cell receptor beta chains from one sample in a study of blood T cell repertoires in COVID-19. Assay: immunoSEQ multiplex PCR; the TCRdb copy retains only in-frame clones and omits some. Among approximately 140,000 clones, over 80% were seen once, and the ten largest hold 10%. Sequencing used peripheral blood. These receptors were collected from a man between 60 and 75 years old with active or convalescent COVID-19. Each CDR3 is given with its conserved first and last residue. The D gene is left open where the match is weak. The size entry is marked missing in some rows and otherwise reads once, few, many or a size class.

TRBV18,TRBJ2-1,-,17,-,CASSPRNRGGGVNEQFF,TGTGCCAGCTCACCAAGGAATCGCGGAGGAGGGGTCAATGAGCAGTTCTTC
TRBV5-1,TRBJ1-1,-,12,TRBD1,CASSARQGEAFF,TGCGCCAGCAGCGCTCGACAGGGGGAAGCTTTCTTT
TRBV5-1,TRBJ2-7,-,16,TRBD2,CASSSSVGGASYEQYF,TGCGCCAGCAGCTCGTCGGTGGGAGGGGCGTCCTACGAGCAGTACTTC
TRBV6-5,TRBJ2-3,-,14,-,CASSSVTYTDTQYF,TGTGCCAGCAGCTCCGTCACATACACAGATACGCAGTATTTT
TRBV2,TRBJ2-3,-,14,TRBD2,CASSGLAGTDTQYF,TGTGCCAGCAGTGGCCTAGCGGGAACAGATACGCAGTATTTT
TRBV7-2,TRBJ1-1,-,15,TRBD1,CASSPINRGYTEAFF,TGTGCCAGCAGCCCAATTAACAGGGGATACACTGAAGCTTTCTTT
TRBV19,TRBJ1-5,once,17,TRBD1,CASSWGQLGYSNQPQHF,TGTGCCAGTAGCTGGGGACAGTTGGGATATAGCAATCAGCCCCAGCATTTT
TRBV7-6,TRBJ2-3,-,16,TRBD1,CASSQLRDRASDTQYF,TGTGCCAGCAGCCAACTCCGGGACAGGGCCTCAGATACGCAGTATTTT
TRBV11-2,TRBJ1-1,-,16,-,CASSSLAGQRDTEAFF,TGTGCCAGCAGCTCCTTGGCGGGGCAGCGCGACACTGAAGCTTTCTTT
TRBV28,TRBJ2-4,-,15,TRBD2,CASSPAGVGGNIQYF,TGTGCCAGCAGTCCAGCGGGAGTGGGAGGAAACATTCAGTACTTC
TRBV27,TRBJ2-7,-,13,-,CASSSDITYEQYF,TGTGCCAGCAGTTCGGACATAACCTACGAGCAGTACTTC
TRBV5-1,TRBJ2-2,-,17,-,CASSQKPGQGKAGELFF,TGCGCCAGCAGCCAAAAACCCGGTCAGGGGAAGGCCGGGGAGCTGTTTTTT
TRBV4-1,TRBJ2-7,-,13,-,CASSQGYSREQYF,TGCGCCAGCAGCCAAGGCTACTCGCGCGAGCAGTACTTC
TRBV19,TRBJ1-2,-,13,-,CASSSRVQYGYTF,TGTGCCAGTAGTAGTCGGGTTCAATATGGCTACACCTTC
TRBV28,TRBJ2-7,few,15,TRBD1,CASSLWVQGAYEQYF,TGTGCCAGCAGTTTATGGGTACAGGGGGCGTACGAGCAGTACTTC
TRBV24-1,TRBJ2-1,once,19,TRBD2,CATSEGGLAGAGAYNEQFF,TGTGCCACCAGTGAGGGGGGACTAGCGGGCGCCGGTGCCTACAATGAGCAGTTCTTC
TRBV7-9,TRBJ1-6,-,12,-,CASSPGDSPLHF,TGTGCCAGCAGCCCAGGGGATTCACCCCTCCACTTT
TRBV5-1,TRBJ2-4,-,13,-,CASSLGPQDIQYF,TGCGCCAGCAGCTTGGGACCTCAGGACATTCAGTACTTC
TRBV19,TRBJ2-2,few,13,TRBD1,CASRGTNTGELFF,TGTGCCAGCAGGGGGACCAACACCGGGGAGCTGTTTTTT
TRBV2,TRBJ1-2,-,13,-,CASSPTGFSGYTF,TGTGCCAGCAGCCCAACAGGGTTCTCTGGCTACACCTTC
TRBV28,TRBJ2-3,-,15,TRBD1,CASRTGGGSTDTQYF,TGTGCCAGCAGGACAGGGGGCGGCTCGACAGATACGCAGTATTTT
TRBV9,TRBJ2-5,-,13,-,CASSVASQETQYF,TGTGCCAGCAGCGTAGCTTCCCAAGAGACCCAGTACTTC
TRBV27,TRBJ2-5,-,14,-,CASRPRRYQETQYF,TGTGCCAGCAGACCAAGGCGGTACCAAGAGACCCAGTACTTC
TRBV9,TRBJ2-7,-,15,TRBD2,CASSQIGGDGDEQYF,TGTGCCAGCAGCCAAATCGGGGGGGACGGGGACGAGCAGTACTTC
TRBV15,TRBJ2-7,-,15,-,CATSREGGGAYEQYF,TGTGCCACCAGCAGAGAGGGTGGGGGGGCTTACGAGCAGTACTTC
TRBV6-5,TRBJ1-6,-,16,-,CASSYSRANIGTPLHF,TGTGCCAGCAGTTACTCTCGGGCCAACATCGGGACACCCCTCCACTTT
TRBV3-1/TRBV3-2,TRBJ1-1,few,14,TRBD1,CASSPDRGGTEAFF,TGTGCCAGCAGCCCGGACAGGGGAGGGACTGAAGCTTTCTTT
TRBV15,TRBJ2-2,-,16,TRBD2,CATSRDQAGGGGELFF,TGTGCCACCAGCAGAGATCAAGCGGGAGGGGGCGGGGAGCTGTTTTTT
TRBV6-5,TRBJ1-6,-,14,TRBD1,CASSFGQGATPLHF,TGTGCCAGCAGTTTCGGACAGGGGGCTACACCCCTCCACTTT
TRBV24-1,TRBJ2-3,-,14,TRBD1,CATSRTGVPDTQYF,TGTGCCACCTCAAGGACAGGGGTTCCAGATACGCAGTATTTT
TRBV7-9,TRBJ1-1,-,13,TRBD1,CASSLEARDRPIF,TGTGCCAGCAGCTTAGAGGCGAGGGACAGGCCGATCTTT
TRBV7-9,TRBJ1-1,-,13,-,CASSFRENTEAFF,TGTGCCAGCAGCTTCAGGGAGAACACTGAAGCTTTCTTT
TRBV29-1,TRBJ2-7,-,14,-,CTLPLQVNSYEQYF,TGCACACTCCCCCTACAGGTAAACTCCTACGAGCAGTACTTC
TRBV5-4,TRBJ1-1,few,14,-,CASSFVRENTEAFF,TGTGCCAGCAGCTTTGTCAGGGAGAACACTGAAGCTTTCTTT
TRBV7-3,TRBJ2-7,few,13,-,CASSITGEAEQYF,TGTGCCAGCAGCATTACAGGGGAGGCCGAGCAGTACTTC
TRBV5-4,TRBJ1-1,-,16,-,CASSPGRTTFYTEAFF,TGTGCCAGCAGCCCGGGACGGACTACTTTTTACACTGAAGCTTTCTTT
TRBV14,TRBJ2-4,-,15,-,CASSPTGLAKNIQYF,TGTGCCAGCAGCCCGACAGGACTAGCCAAAAACATTCAGTACTTC
TRBV7-3,TRBJ2-7,few,15,TRBD2,CASSPGLAASYEQYF,TGTGCCAGCAGCCCGGGGCTAGCGGCGTCCTACGAGCAGTACTTC
TRBV2,TRBJ1-5,-,13,-,CASKAGLNQPQHF,TGTGCCAGCAAGGCAGGGCTCAATCAGCCCCAGCATTTT
TRBV11-2,TRBJ1-6,once,15,-,CASSRTGTRNSPLHF,TGTGCCAGCAGTCGTACCGGGACAAGAAATTCACCCCTCCACTTT
TRBV4-2,TRBJ2-1,-,12,-,CASSRNSNEQFF,TGTGCCAGCAGCCGAAACAGCAATGAGCAGTTCTTC
TRBV9,TRBJ2-7,-,15,TRBD1,CASSTQRTGAYEQYF,TGTGCCAGCAGCACCCAGAGGACAGGGGCCTACGAGCAGTACTTC
TRBV5-6,TRBJ2-1,-,15,TRBD1,CASSLGQGGGNEQFF,TGTGCCAGCAGCTTGGGACAGGGGGGAGGTAATGAGCAGTTCTTC
TRBV28,TRBJ1-2,-,17,-,CASSSIPGKGLNYGYTF,TGTGCCAGCAGTTCCATCCCCGGGAAAGGGCTCAACTATGGCTACACCTTC
TRBV28,TRBJ1-2,-,14,TRBD1,CASRTGGASDGYTF,TGTGCCAGCAGGACAGGGGGCGCATCAGATGGCTACACCTTC
TRBV18,TRBJ1-2,few,14,TRBD1,CASSPTGDNYGYTF,TGTGCCAGCTCACCAACAGGGGATAACTATGGCTACACCTTC
TRBV28,TRBJ1-2,-,14,-,CASSLSLGLYGYTF,TGTGCCAGCAGCCTCTCCCTGGGGCTCTATGGCTACACCTTC